This is a list of T cell receptor beta chains from one sample in a study of blood T cell repertoires in COVID-19. The protocol was immunoSEQ multiplex PCR, while the TCRdb copy is restricted to in-frame clones and leaves out a portion. The sample lists about 200,000 clones, approximately 90% occurring once. Specimen: peripheral blood. The origin of the receptors is a man aged 45-65 years with COVID-19, enrolled during active disease. Each CDR3 is given with its conserved first and last residue. The D gene is left open where the match is weak. Expanded clones are given a class, and other clones once, few, many or no size at all.

d_gene,abundance,v_gene,len,j_gene,CDR3nt,CDR3aa
TRBD1,-,TRBV5-1,15,TRBJ2-7,TGCGCCAGCAGCTTGGTGATTGGGGACAGCTACGAGCAGTACTTC,CASSLVIGDSYEQYF
TRBD2,-,TRBV5-4,16,TRBJ2-1,TGTGCCAGCAGCTTGGGTGGCGGGAGGCCCTACAATGAGCAGTTCTTC,CASSLGGGRPYNEQFF
TRBD2,-,TRBV5-1,14,TRBJ2-7,TGCGCCAGCACCCCAGCGGGAGGCTCCTACGAGCAGTACTTC,CASTPAGGSYEQYF
-,-,TRBV27,13,TRBJ1-1,TGTGCCAGCAGTTTGGAGGTGAACACTGAAGCTTTCTTT,CASSLEVNTEAFF
TRBD2,-,TRBV6-5,15,TRBJ2-3,TGTGCCAGCCGTTCTAGCGGGGGTGCCACAGATACGCAGTATTTT,CASRSSGGATDTQYF
-,-,TRBV18,16,TRBJ1-4,TGTGCCAGCTCACCCAATCCCCCAGCAACTAATGAAAAACTGTTTTTT,CASSPNPPATNEKLFF
-,once,TRBV9,16,TRBJ2-5,TGTGCCAGCAGCGTAACGCCGGGACACGCAGAAGAGACCCAGTACTTC,CASSVTPGHAEETQYF
-,few,TRBV6-2/TRBV6-3,13,TRBJ1-5,TGTGCCAGCAGTTACATCAATGCGCAGCCCCAGCATTTT,CASSYINAQPQHF
-,-,TRBV5-4,14,TRBJ2-4,TGTGCCAGCAGCTTGGCAGGATCCAAAAACATTCAGTACTTC,CASSLAGSKNIQYF
TRBD1,-,TRBV25-1,14,TRBJ1-2,TGTGCCAGCAGGAGACAGGGGGCTAACTATGGCTACACCTTC,CASRRQGANYGYTF
-,-,TRBV27,13,TRBJ2-1,TGTGCCAGCAGTTTAGCCGGGTACAATGAGCAGTTCTTC,CASSLAGYNEQFF